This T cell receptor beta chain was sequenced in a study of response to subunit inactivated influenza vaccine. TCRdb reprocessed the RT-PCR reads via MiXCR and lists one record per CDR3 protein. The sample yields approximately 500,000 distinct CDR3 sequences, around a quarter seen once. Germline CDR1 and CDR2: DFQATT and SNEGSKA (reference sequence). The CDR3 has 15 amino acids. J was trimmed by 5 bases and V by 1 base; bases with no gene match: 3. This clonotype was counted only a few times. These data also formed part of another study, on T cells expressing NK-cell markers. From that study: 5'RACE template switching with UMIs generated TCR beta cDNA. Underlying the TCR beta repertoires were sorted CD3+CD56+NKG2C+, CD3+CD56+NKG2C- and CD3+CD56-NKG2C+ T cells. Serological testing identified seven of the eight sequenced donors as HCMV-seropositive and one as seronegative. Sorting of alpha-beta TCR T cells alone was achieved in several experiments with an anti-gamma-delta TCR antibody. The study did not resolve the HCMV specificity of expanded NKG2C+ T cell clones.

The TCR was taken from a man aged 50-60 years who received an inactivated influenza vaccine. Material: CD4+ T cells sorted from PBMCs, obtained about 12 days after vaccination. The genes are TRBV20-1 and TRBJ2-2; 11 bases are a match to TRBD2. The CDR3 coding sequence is TGCAGTGCTAGAGTAGGGACTAGCGGAACCGGGGAGCTGTTTTTT. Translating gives CSARVGTSGTGELFF.